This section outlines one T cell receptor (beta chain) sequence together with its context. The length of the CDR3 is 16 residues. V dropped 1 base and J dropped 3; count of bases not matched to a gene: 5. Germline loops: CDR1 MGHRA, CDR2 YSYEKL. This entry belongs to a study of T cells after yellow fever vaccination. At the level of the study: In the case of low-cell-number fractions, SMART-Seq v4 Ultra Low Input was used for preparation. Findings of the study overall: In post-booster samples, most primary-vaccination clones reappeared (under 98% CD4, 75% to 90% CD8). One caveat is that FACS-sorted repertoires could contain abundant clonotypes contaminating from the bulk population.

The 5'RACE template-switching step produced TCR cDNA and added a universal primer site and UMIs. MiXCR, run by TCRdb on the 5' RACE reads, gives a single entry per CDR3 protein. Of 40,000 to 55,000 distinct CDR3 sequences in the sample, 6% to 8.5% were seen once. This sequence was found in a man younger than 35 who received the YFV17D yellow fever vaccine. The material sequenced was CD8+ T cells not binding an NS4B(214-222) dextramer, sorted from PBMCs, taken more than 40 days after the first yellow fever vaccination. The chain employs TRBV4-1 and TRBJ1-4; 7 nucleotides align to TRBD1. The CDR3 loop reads CASSQVRGQPNEKLFF. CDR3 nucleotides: TGCGCCAGCAGCCAAGTGCGGGGACAGCCTAATGAAAAACTGTTTTTT.